This T cell receptor beta chain was captured by sequencing in a study of blood T cell repertoires in COVID-19. Whole-study context: Acute and convalescent COVID-19 specimens originated in the United States, Italy and Spain. T cells, B-cell-depleted T cells, or PBMCs supplied cDNA or gDNA.

Germline V gives CDR1 LNHDA, CDR2 SQIVND (reference sequence). V lost 5 bases to trimming and J lost 7 bases, with 26 bases between them. The CDR3 loop spans 17 amino acids. In the original workflow: Researchers report that nucleated cell counts were estimated from reference gene primer amplification. The method was immunoSEQ multiplex PCR; TCRdb's version includes in-frame clones alone and lacks a portion of them. V and J calls and clone size follow that table, whereas D and trimming were derived from the DNA. The sample lists about 220,000 clones, approximately 92% occurring once. The V and J genes are TRBV19 and TRBJ1-2; maybe TRBD1 (6 bases). The source material was PBMCs or T cells enriched from blood (not recorded which). The origin of this receptor is a young woman in a cohort exposed to, infected with or recovered from COVID-19 (not recorded which). In nucleotides, the CDR3 is TGTGCCAGTAGTGTTAGCGGGAACGTACAGGGAGCGGGTGGCTACACCTTC. Translating gives CASSVSGNVQGAGGYTF.